This TCR beta chain comes out of a study of a mutant IDH1 vaccine in newly diagnosed glioma. Study-level background: Either 4-6 weeks after radiotherapy alone or alongside temozolomide, vaccination was begun.

Sample time point: week 35, safety follow-up. A 20-mer mutant IDH1 peptide at 300 ug was injected subcutaneously with topical imiquimod. Germline V gives CDR1 MNHEY, CDR2 SVGAGI. Deletions cut 2 bases from V and 7 bases from J, with 12 bases between. The CDR3 has 14 residues. A remark on this clone: The target antigen is unknown.

Assay used: immunoSEQ multiplex PCR; TCRdb lists only in-frame clones, some missing. Of 31,000 or so clones in the sample, around 80% were seen once. This receptor was obtained from a woman aged 40 to 49 with glioma. The V and J genes are TRBV6-5 and TRBJ2-1, with D perhaps matching TRBD2 (5 bases). The starting material was PBMCs, obtained from a glioma patient whose treatment included an IDH1 peptide vaccine. The CDR3: CASSYRDPGNEQFF. The CDR3 nucleotides read TGTGCCAGCAGTTACAGGGATCCGGGGAATGAGCAGTTCTTC.